The 15 T cell receptor beta chains presented below share a single source sample, sequenced in a study of T cells in Graves' hyperthyroidism and ophthalmopathy. Amplification targeted TCR beta CDR3 regions from RNA transcripts. An initial round of RT-PCR targeting the TCR CDR3 relied on the HTBI primer set. TCRdb redid the calling of the multiplex PCR reads with MiXCR, one entry per CDR3 protein. The table lists 750,000 to 950,000 distinct CDR3 sequences, over 35% of them singletons, with approximately 8.7% in the top ten. The sample was blood. The receptors shown here come from a man between 18 and 35 years old with Graves' hyperthyroidism.

This clonotype was counted a single time. This chain connects TRBV10-3 to TRBJ2-7, with D tentatively TRBD1 or TRBD2 (5 bases each). Between the trimmed V and J ends, which lost 6 bases and 3 bases, there was a span of 12 bases. Germline CDR1 reads ENHRY; CDR2 reads SYGVKD. The CDR3 is made up of 13 amino acids. CDR3 bases: TGTGCCATCAGGGTGGGGGAGATCTACGAGCAGTACTTC. It is translated as CAIRVGEIYEQYF.

This clonotype was detected only a few times. The rearrangement uses TRBV27 and TRBJ2-2, with unresolved D. V gave up 5 bases and J gave up 2 bases, with 9 bases separating them. Germline V gene lookup returns CDR1 MNHEY and CDR2 SMNVEV (reference sequence). This CDR3 region has 14 residues. CDR3 loop: CASSMRLNTGELFF. CDR3 DNA sequence: TGTGCCAGCAGTATGAGACTTAACACCGGGGAGCTGTTTTTT.

The V gene is TRBV12-3 or TRBV12-4, the J gene TRBJ1-2; tentatively, D is TRBD1 (6 bases). The CDR3 is made up of 13 amino acids. V was clipped by 6 bases and J by 8 bases, with 16 bases between them. The CDR3 DNA follows: TGTGCCAGCAGACCGCCAGGGGATGGAGGCTACACCTTC. Protein sequence: CASRPPGDGGYTF.

This clonotype appeared a few times. V usage is TRBV5-1 and J usage is TRBJ1-1, with 8 bases lining up with TRBD1. CDR3 length equals 13 residues. The V gene end was trimmed by 1 base and the J gene end by 7 bases; junction bases not matched to a gene: 3. Germline V lookup: CDR1 SGHRS, CDR2 YFSETQ. The CDR3 here is CASSLRGTGEAFF. CDR3 DNA: TGCGCCAGCAGCTTGCGAGGGACAGGTGAAGCTTTCTTT. Full variable domain (outside the CDR3, taken from reference TRBV5-1 and TRBJ1-1): KAGVTQTPRYLIKTRGQQVTLSCSPISGHRSVSWYQQTPGQGLQFLFEYFSETQRNKGNFPGRFSGRQFSNSRSEMNVSTLELGDSALYLCASSLRGTGEAFFGQGTRLTVV.

The sample holds many counts of this clonotype. V usage is TRBV2 and J usage is TRBJ1-5; D uncertain. The CDR3 is made up of 14 amino acids. Germline V gene sequence: CDR1 SNHLY, CDR2 FYNNEI. V lost 6 bases and J lost 0, with 9 bases in between. The CDR3 sequence is CASSSINSNQPQHF. The CDR3 nucleotides are TGTGCCAGCAGCAGCATTAATAGCAATCAGCCCCAGCATTTT. The full variable domain, rest sourced from reference TRBV2 and TRBJ1-5, is EPEVTQTPSHQVTQMGQEVILRCVPISNHLYFYWYRQILGQKVEFLVSFYNNEISEKSEIFDDQFSVERPDGSNFTLKIRSTKLEDSAMYFCASSSINSNQPQHFGDGTRLSIL.

In this sample, this clonotype turned up many times. This chain joins TRBV12-3 or TRBV12-4 and TRBJ2-5; 12 nucleotides agree with TRBD1. The CDR3 is made up of 14 amino acids. V trimming: 5 bases; J trimming: 5 bases; junction bases outside the gene matches: 3. The CDR3 here is CASSGDRGRETQYF. DNA of the CDR3: TGTGCCAGCAGTGGGGACAGGGGGCGGGAGACCCAGTACTTC.

This clonotype was seen many times. V and J are TRBV12-3 or TRBV12-4 and TRBJ1-4, with 9 positions matching TRBD1. Trimming at V came to 6 bases and at J to 10 bases, leaving 6 bases not matched to a gene. CDR3 length: 13 residues. CDR3 coding DNA: TGTGCCAGCAGCCCGGACAGGGGAGGAAAACTGTTTTTT. Its protein is CASSPDRGGKLFF.

This clonotype was observed a handful of times. This may come from a read error, since a much larger clone is one base off. The V gene is TRBV29-1, the J gene TRBJ1-1; D may be TRBD1 (5 bases). V was clipped by 1 base and J by 10 bases, with 10 bases between them. The CDR3 sequence is 11 residues long. Germline loops: CDR1 SQVTM, CDR2 ANQGSEA. In nucleotides, the CDR3 is TGCAGCGTTGAAGGGTCTACAGGAGCTTTCTTT. As protein: CSVEGSTGAFF. Supplemented by reference TRBV29-1 and TRBJ1-1, the full variable domain reads SAVISQKPSRDICQRGTSLTIQCQVDSQVTMMFWYRQQPGQSLTLIATANQGSEATYESGFVIDKFPISRPNLTFSTLTVSNMSPEDSSIYLCSVEGSTGAFFGQGTRLTVV.

The chain is built from TRBV29-1 and TRBJ2-2; no clear D. V shed 5 bases and J shed 1 base, with 2 bases lying between them. The CDR3 has 11 amino acids. Germline CDR1 SQVTM, CDR2 ANQGSEA. The CDR3 region is CSVWNTGELFF. Written as DNA, the CDR3 is TGCAGCGTTTGGAACACCGGGGAGCTGTTTTTT.

This CDR3 is CASSPLGGSGKLFF. CDR3 DNA: TGTGCCAGCAGCCCACTTGGGGGATCCGGAAAACTGTTTTTT. The chain couples TRBV7-2 to TRBJ1-4; a possible D gene is TRBD1 (5 bases). Germline V CDR1 and CDR2: SGHTA, FQGNSA. The CDR3 spans 14 residues. V shed 5 bases and J shed 10 bases, with 17 bases lying between them. The full variable domain, its missing parts supplied by reference TRBV7-2 and TRBJ1-4, is GAGVSQSPSNKVTEKGKDVELRCDPISGHTALYWYRQSLGQGLEFLIYFQGNSAPDKSGLPSDRFSAERTGGSVSTLTIQRTQQEDSAVYLCASSPLGGSGKLFFGSGTQLSVL.

This clonotype was counted between two and nine times. Written as DNA, the CDR3 is TGCGCCAGCAGCTTTCAAGACTCAGGGAAAGAGACCCAGTACTTC. It translates to CASSFQDSGKETQYF. The genes are TRBV5-1 and TRBJ2-5, with D perhaps matching TRBD1 (5 bases). The V and J ends lost 2 bases and 3 bases respectively, with 14 bases between them. The CDR3 totals 15 residues. Germline V gene sequence: CDR1 SGHRS, CDR2 YFSETQ.

The chain recombines TRBV7-2 with TRBJ2-5; D is possibly TRBD2 (7 bases). The CDR3 has 15 residues. Trimming left V 6 bases short and J 5 bases short, with 19 bases between. Germline V gene sequence: CDR1 SGHTA, CDR2 FQGNSA. The CDR3 coding sequence is TGTGCCAGCAGTTCCTGGGGGGGGCGGCGCGAGACCCAGTACTTC. It is translated as CASSSWGGRRETQYF.

V and J are TRBV6-6 and TRBJ1-1, with 8 bases that match TRBD1. The germline V gene encodes CDR1 MNHNY and CDR2 SVGAGI (reference sequence). The CDR3 consists of 11 residues. With 7 bases clipped from V and 14 bases from J, the junction kept 9 bases outside the gene matches. CDR3 sequence reads: CASKGGQEAFF. The CDR3 region has the DNA TGTGCCAGCAAAGGGGGACAGGAGGCCTTCTTT.

There are many counts of this clonotype. The CDR3 reads CSALDRDEQYF. The CDR3 DNA reads as TGCAGTGCTCTTGACAGGGACGAGCAGTACTTC. The J gene is TRBJ2-7, the V gene TRBV20-1, with 7 nucleotides matching TRBD1. Germline trimming cut 5 bases from V and 5 bases from J; bases unmatched to any gene: 3. Germline V gene lookup returns CDR1 DFQATT and CDR2 SNEGSKA (reference sequence). The CDR3 runs 11 residues.

The rearrangement uses TRBV5-6 and TRBJ2-7; D unresolved. This CDR3 region has 13 residues. Germline CDR1 SGHDT, CDR2 YYEEEE. V lost 4 bases, J lost 0 bases, and 8 bases lay in between. The CDR3: CASSPISSYEQYF. CDR3 nucleotides: TGTGCCAGCAGCCCAATAAGCTCCTACGAGCAGTACTTC.